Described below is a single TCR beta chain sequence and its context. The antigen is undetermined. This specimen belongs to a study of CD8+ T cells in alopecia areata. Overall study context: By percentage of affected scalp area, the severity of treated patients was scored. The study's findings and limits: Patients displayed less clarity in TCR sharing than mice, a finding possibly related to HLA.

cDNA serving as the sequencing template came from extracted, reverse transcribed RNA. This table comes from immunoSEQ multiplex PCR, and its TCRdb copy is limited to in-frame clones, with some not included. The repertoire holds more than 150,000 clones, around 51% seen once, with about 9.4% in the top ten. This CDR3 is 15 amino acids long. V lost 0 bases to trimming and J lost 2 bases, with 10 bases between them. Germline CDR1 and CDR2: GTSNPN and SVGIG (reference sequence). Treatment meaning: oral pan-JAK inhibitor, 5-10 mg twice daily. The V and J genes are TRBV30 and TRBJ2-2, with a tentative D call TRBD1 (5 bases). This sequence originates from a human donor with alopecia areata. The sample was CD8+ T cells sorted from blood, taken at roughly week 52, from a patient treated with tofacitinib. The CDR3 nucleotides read TGTGCCTGGAGTGTCCGACAGATCAACACCGGGGAGCTGTTTTTT. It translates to CAWSVRQINTGELFF. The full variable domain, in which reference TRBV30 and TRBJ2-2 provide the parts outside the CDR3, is SQTIHQWPATLVQPVGSPLSLECTVEGTSNPNLYWYRQAAGRGLQLLFYSVGIGQISSEVPQNLSASRPQDRQFILSSKKLLLSDSGFYLCAWSVRQINTGELFFGEGSRLTVL.